These 24 T cell receptor beta chains originate from one sample sequenced in a study of cytomegalovirus exposure and HLA in healthy donors. In the PCR, 60 Vbeta and 13 Jbeta primers were used. Clones were read by immunoSEQ multiplex PCR, and TCRdb kept only the in-frame ones, dropping some. Of roughly 150,000 clones in the sample, around 73% were seen once. The specimen was PBMCs. These receptors were collected from a woman aged 18-29 years in good health and CMV-seropositive.

The chain couples TRBV5-1 to TRBJ1-1; D possibly corresponds to TRBD1 (5 bases). Trimming took 0 bases from V and 6 from J, leaving 12 bases between them. The CDR3 is 14 amino acids. Germline V gene sequence: CDR1 SGHRS, CDR2 YFSETQ. Here the CDR3 DNA reads TGCGCCAGCAGCTTGGTGCAGGGCGGAGCTGAAGCTTTCTTT. It is translated as CASSLVQGGAEAFF.

The V gene is TRBV4-3, the J gene TRBJ2-7; 9 nucleotides agree with TRBD1. CDR3 length: 15 residues. V lost 1 base to trimming and J lost 7 bases; unmatched junction nucleotides: 8. Germline CDR1 LGHNA, CDR2 YSLEER. The CDR3 DNA reads as TGCGCCAGCAGCCAAGGGACAGGGGTCCACGTTGAGCAGTACTTC. This translates into CASSQGTGVHVEQYF.

Worth noting for this clone: At one end, the junction sequence differs from germline, possibly due to a read error. This sequence joins TRBV7-7 and TRBJ2-1, with a tentative D call TRBD2 (6 bases). Germline V CDR1 and CDR2: SSHAT, FNYEAQ (reference sequence). CDR3 length: 13 residues. The CDR3 region has the DNA TGTGCTAGCAGCTGGGACTCAAACAATGAGCAGTTCTTC. This gives the protein CASSWDSNNEQFF.

CDR3 sequence reads: CATSGSSYNEQFF. In DNA, the CDR3 is TGTGCCACCAGTGGTAGCTCCTACAATGAGCAGTTCTTC. The chain couples TRBV5-4 to TRBJ2-1; no clear D. Germline values: CDR1 SGHNT, CDR2 YYREEE (reference sequence). The CDR3 is made up of 13 amino acids. Trimming stripped 9 bases from V and 0 bases from J, with 10 bases between.

J is TRBJ2-5 and V is TRBV7-2, with D possibly matching TRBD2 (7 bases). Trimming stripped 2 bases from V and 5 bases from J, with 15 bases between. This CDR3 has 15 amino acids. CDR1 SGHTA and CDR2 FQGNSA come from the germline V gene. This CDR3 is CASSLTGGAGETQYF. The CDR3 DNA reads TGTGCCAGCAGCTTAACTGGGGGGGCCGGGGAGACCCAGTACTTC.

The chain joins TRBV4-1 to TRBJ1-5; D gene unclear. The ends were cut back, 5 bases at V and 0 bases at J, with 11 bases in the middle. Germline loops: CDR1 MGHRA, CDR2 YSYEKL. The CDR3 has 15 residues. CDR3 in DNA: TGCGCCAGCAGCGTCCTCGGGGATAGCAATCAGCCCCAGCATTTT. This translates into CASSVLGDSNQPQHF.

The chain has TRBV19 and TRBJ1-1; D is perhaps TRBD1 (5 bases). The CDR3 has 13 amino acids. Deletions cut 3 bases from V and 3 bases from J, with 8 bases between. CDR1 and CDR2 (germline): LNHDA, SQIVND (reference sequence). The CDR3, as DNA: TGTGCCAGTAGTATGACAGAATACACTGAAGCTTTCTTT. This encodes CASSMTEYTEAFF.

The rearrangement joins TRBV6-1 to TRBJ2-7, with D perhaps TRBD2 (5 bases). Germline loops: CDR1 MNHNS, CDR2 SASEGT. V lost 4 bases, J lost 3 bases, and 13 bases lay in between. This CDR3 comprises 14 residues. CDR3 in amino acids: CASSVRVVGYEQYF. In nucleotides, the CDR3 is TGTGCCAGCAGTGTGAGGGTCGTAGGCTACGAGCAGTACTTC.

The genes are TRBV4-1 and TRBJ2-7, with 9 bases matching TRBD1. This CDR3 is built from 14 residues. Germline V gene data show CDR1 as MGHRA and CDR2 as YSYEKL. The junction had 1 base not matched to a gene; V was cut back by 4 bases and J by 0 bases. CDR3 in amino acids: CASSRQGDSYEQYF. The DNA for the CDR3 is TGCGCCAGCAGCCGACAGGGGGACTCCTACGAGCAGTACTTC.

J is TRBJ1-1 and V is TRBV5-1, with 10 bases fitting TRBD1. The CDR3 covers 16 residues. The V segment lost 0 bases and the J segment 3 bases; nucleotides outside the gene matches: 5. The germline CDR1 and CDR2 sequences are SGHRS and YFSETQ. CDR3 protein: CASSLAPGTGDTEAFF. The CDR3 DNA reads TGCGCCAGCAGCTTGGCCCCCGGGACAGGGGACACTGAAGCTTTCTTT.

The chain has TRBV2 and TRBJ1-6; D not resolved. Per the germline V gene, CDR1 is SNHLY and CDR2 is FYNNEI. The CDR3 consists of 15 residues. V gave up 8 bases and J gave up 11 bases, with 22 bases separating them. CDR3 region: CASQRLQTLGTPLHF. The CDR3 bases are TGTGCCAGCCAAAGACTACAGACCCTAGGGACACCCCTCCACTTT.

The chain has TRBV5-4 and TRBJ2-1, with 8 bases matching TRBD2. The CDR3 extends over 18 amino acids. Trimming removed 6 bases from V and 0 bases from J; junction bases left unmatched: 14. CDR1 is SGHNT, CDR2 YYREEE, per germline (reference sequence). Here the CDR3 DNA reads TGTGCCAGCATCTCACGGGCGGGGGGCCCCAGCTCCTACAATGAGCAGTTCTTC. Its protein product is CASISRAGGPSSYNEQFF.

This clone appeared a single time. The J gene is TRBJ1-2, the V gene TRBV30; possibly TRBD1 for D (6 bases). Germline lookup yields CDR1 GTSNPN and CDR2 SVGIG (reference sequence). CDR3 length: 13 residues. The V and J ends lost 5 bases and 5 bases respectively, with 15 bases between them. The CDR3 region has the DNA TGTGCCTGGCCGACAGGCTGGAGATATGGCTACACCTTC. Encoded protein: CAWPTGWRYGYTF.

This rearrangement joins TRBV9 to TRBJ2-1; 9 positions agree with TRBD1. Per germline, CDR1 SGDLS and CDR2 YYNGEE. This CDR3 contains 17 residues. V shed 2 bases and J 2 bases; nucleotides not matched to a gene: 8. The CDR3 sequence: CASSVHLGQGTYNEQFF. The CDR3 region has the DNA TGTGCCAGCAGCGTCCATTTGGGACAGGGCACCTACAATGAGCAGTTCTTC. Full variable domain (outside the CDR3, taken from reference TRBV9 and TRBJ2-1): DSGVTQTPKHLITATGQRVTLRCSPRSGDLSVYWYQQSLDQGLQFLIQYYNGEERAKGNILERFSAQQFPDLHSELNLSSLELGDSALYFCASSVHLGQGTYNEQFFGPGTRLTVL.

The chain recombines TRBV11-3 with TRBJ2-5, with 8 bases lining up with TRBD2. CDR1 is SGHNT and CDR2 is YENEEA in the germline V gene. With V trimmed by 5 bases and J by 5 bases, 7 bases remained unmatched. The CDR3 has 14 residues. The CDR3 spells CASSTGTSNETQYF. In nucleotides, the CDR3 is TGTGCCAGCAGCACCGGGACTAGTAATGAGACCCAGTACTTC.

The chain combines TRBV20-1 with TRBJ1-2; the D is unclear. From germline, CDR1 is DFQATT and CDR2 SNEGSKA (reference sequence). The length of the CDR3 is 11 residues. V lost 1 base, J lost 8 bases, and 8 bases lay in between. CDR3 sequence: CSARVERGYTF. CDR3 coding DNA: TGCAGTGCTAGAGTCGAGAGGGGCTACACCTTC.

This chain links TRBV28 with TRBJ2-7; TRBD1 might be the D (6 bases). The germline V and J ends were trimmed by 6 bases and 1 base, with 16 bases remaining between them. Looked up from germline, CDR1 is MDHEN and CDR2 is SYDVKM. The CDR3 is made up of 15 amino acids. The CDR3 DNA follows: TGTGCCAGCAGCCCAGGGGCTCATAGGTCCTACGAGCAGTACTTC. This encodes CASSPGAHRSYEQYF.

This clone has a handful of counts. The germline gene is not matched at one end of the junction; a read error may be the cause. V gene TRBV4-1 combines with J gene TRBJ1-1; 7 bases agree with TRBD1. The CDR3 length is 12 residues. The germline CDR1 and CDR2 sequences are MGHRA and YSYEKL. This CDR3 reads CASSLYRGEAFF. CDR3 sequence (DNA): TGTGCCAGCAGCCTTTACAGGGGTGAAGCTTTCTTT.

The rearrangement links TRBV7-2 to TRBJ2-2; 9 bases match TRBD1. CDR1 is SGHTA, CDR2 FQGNSA, per germline. The CDR3 sequence is 16 residues long. With 4 bases clipped from V and 4 bases from J, the junction kept 7 bases outside the gene matches. Here the CDR3 reads CASSSRGTGFTGELFF. DNA of the CDR3: TGTGCCAGCAGCTCGCGAGGGACAGGGTTCACCGGGGAGCTGTTTTTT.

This chain joins TRBV9 and TRBJ2-2, with D possibly matching TRBD2 (7 bases). The length of the CDR3 is 15 residues. Germline CDR1 and CDR2: SGDLS and YYNGEE. Trimming removed 0 bases from V and 6 bases from J, with 12 bases in between. CDR3 sequence: CASSVEGEGAGELFF. CDR3 nucleotide sequence: TGTGCCAGCAGCGTAGAGGGGGAGGGGGCCGGGGAGCTGTTTTTT.

V gene TRBV11-2 combines with J gene TRBJ2-7; D gene ambiguous. The CDR3 totals 16 residues. Trimming cost V 1 base and J 0 bases, with 13 bases left between them. CDR1 and CDR2 (germline): SGHAT, FQNNGV. CDR3 DNA sequence: TGTGCCAGCAGCTTAGGCTACAGCTCAGACTCCTACGAGCAGTACTTC. This gives the protein CASSLGYSSDSYEQYF.

The chain is built from TRBV9 and TRBJ2-5; tentative D call: TRBD1 (6 bases). Germline V lookup: CDR1 SGDLS, CDR2 YYNGEE. V gave up 3 bases and J gave up 7 bases, with 19 bases separating them. This CDR3 has 15 residues. Here the CDR3 reads CASSGTGTTKGTQYF. The CDR3 region has the DNA TGTGCCAGCAGCGGCACAGGGACAACTAAAGGGACCCAGTACTTC.

The genes are TRBV5-1 and TRBJ2-5; possible D gene TRBD2, 6 bases. Trimming took 3 bases from V and 5 from J, leaving 8 bases between them. This CDR3 region has 12 residues. CDR1 and CDR2 (germline): SGHRS, YFSETQ. The DNA for the CDR3 is TGCGCCAGCAGCTGGGGACTGGAGACCCAGTACTTC. Protein product: CASSWGLETQYF.

The V and J genes are TRBV19 and TRBJ1-1, with D perhaps matching TRBD1 (5 bases). The CDR3 sequence is 14 residues long. V was trimmed by 5 bases and J by 6 bases, leaving 16 bases between them. Germline CDR1 reads LNHDA; CDR2 reads SQIVND (reference sequence). The CDR3 DNA sequence: TGTGCCAGTAGTGTGACCGGGGGGGTCCCTGAAGCTTTCTTT. Protein sequence: CASSVTGGVPEAFF.